The rows below give T cell receptor beta chains drawn from one sample of a study of blood T cells in healthy people across ages. TCRdb called the 5' RACE reads again in MiXCR, with one record for every CDR3 protein. The sample includes fewer than 900,000 distinct CDR3 sequences, around 45% of them seen just once. Sequencing was carried out using blood. Receptor source: an older woman in good health. Each CDR3 is given with its conserved first and last residue. A D gene is named only where the DNA matches it firmly. Not every row has a clone size; where given, it reads once, few, many or a size class.

J: TRBJ2-5
V: TRBV29-1
size: .
D: TRBD1
CDR3: CSVERDRGNEQYF
DNA: TGCAGCGTGGAAAGGGACAGGGGGAATGAGCAGTACTTC

J: TRBJ2-1
V: TRBV7-3
size: .
D: .
CDR3: CASSRERDNEQFF
DNA: TGTGCCAGCAGCCGCGAGCGAGACAATGAGCAGTTCTTC

J: TRBJ2-3
V: TRBV5-1
size: .
D: TRBD1
CDR3: CASSLSAMGQGVQTQYF
DNA: TGCGCCAGCAGCTTGTCGGCGATGGGACAGGGAGTGCAAACGCAGTATTTT

J: TRBJ1-6
V: TRBV20-1
size: many
D: .
CDR3: CSARGLGRSYNSPLHF
DNA: TGCAGTGCTAGGGGCTTGGGACGCTCCTATAATTCACCCCTCCACTTT

J: TRBJ2-3
V: TRBV7-3
size: .
D: TRBD2
CDR3: CASSLGTSGSGTDTQYF
DNA: TGTGCCAGCAGCTTGGGGACTAGCGGGAGTGGGACAGATACGCAGTATTTT

J: TRBJ2-1
V: TRBV20-1
size: .
D: TRBD2
CDR3: CSARGTSGLIYNEQFF
DNA: TGCAGTGCGCGAGGGACCTCGGGACTAATCTACAATGAGCAGTTCTTC

J: TRBJ2-1
V: TRBV12-3/TRBV12-4
size: .
D: .
CDR3: CASSSSTRGYKEQFF
DNA: TGTGCCAGCAGTTCGTCCACCCGGGGATACAAGGAGCAGTTCTTC

J: TRBJ1-2
V: TRBV20-1
size: few
D: .
CDR3: CSATFRGARGYTF
DNA: TGCAGTGCTACCTTTCGGGGCGCGAGAGGCTACACCTTC

J: TRBJ2-5
V: TRBV29-1
size: .
D: .
CDR3: CSVEGQRETQYF
DNA: TGCAGCGTTGAGGGTCAGAGAGAGACCCAGTACTTC

J: TRBJ2-5
V: TRBV4-3
size: .
D: .
CDR3: CASSQDGADSYNEQYF
DNA: TGCGCCAGCAGCCAAGATGGGGCGGACTCCTACAATGAGCAGTACTTC

J: TRBJ2-1
V: TRBV9
size: .
D: TRBD2
CDR3: CASTTTSGRDSNEQFF
DNA: TGTGCCAGCACAACCACAAGCGGGAGGGATAGCAATGAGCAGTTCTTC

J: TRBJ2-3
V: TRBV7-2
size: few
D: TRBD2
CDR3: CASSPTSGKGTQYF
DNA: TGTGCCAGCAGCCCTACTAGCGGGAAGGGTACGCAGTATTTT

J: TRBJ1-1
V: TRBV12-3/TRBV12-4
size: .
D: .
CDR3: CASSLSQGVEAFF
DNA: TGTGCCAGCAGTTTGAGTCAGGGTGTAGAAGCTTTCTTT

J: TRBJ1-5
V: TRBV10-3
size: .
D: .
CDR3: CAISDRGPDQPQHF
DNA: TGTGCCATCAGTGACAGGGGACCCGATCAGCCCCAGCATTTT

J: TRBJ1-4
V: TRBV28
size: .
D: .
CDR3: CASSLRGNREKLFF
DNA: TGTGCCAGCAGCTTAAGGGGTAATCGTGAAAAACTGTTTTTT

J: TRBJ2-5
V: TRBV7-8
size: .
D: TRBD2
CDR3: CASSLGTSGPTGTQYF
DNA: TGTGCCAGCAGCTTGGGGACTAGCGGACCAACGGGGACCCAGTACTTC

J: TRBJ2-5
V: TRBV11-2
size: few
D: TRBD1
CDR3: CASSQMGSRGRETQYF
DNA: TGTGCCAGCTCCCAGATGGGGTCGAGGGGGCGCGAGACCCAGTACTTC

J: TRBJ2-3
V: TRBV9
size: once
D: TRBD2
CDR3: CASNPGGADTQYF
DNA: TGTGCCAGCAACCCGGGGGGTGCAGATACGCAGTATTTT

J: TRBJ2-7
V: TRBV27
size: many
D: .
CDR3: CASSFFLPTWGFKTCYEQYF
DNA: TGTGCCAGCAGTTTCTTTTTGCCAACGTGGGGTTTTAAAACCTGCTACGAGCAGTACTTC

J: TRBJ2-1
V: TRBV7-3
size: .
D: TRBD2
CDR3: CASSPGLASNGQFF
DNA: TGTGCCAGCAGCCCGGGACTAGCCAGTAATGGGCAGTTCTTC

J: TRBJ2-6
V: TRBV29-1
size: few
D: TRBD1
CDR3: CSVEGLGQGGNSGANVLTF
DNA: TGCAGCGTTGAAGGCCTAGGACAGGGGGGGAACTCTGGGGCCAACGTCCTGACTTTC

J: TRBJ2-7
V: TRBV29-1
size: many
D: .
CDR3: CSVWTSYEQYF
DNA: TGCAGCGTTTGGACCTCCTACGAGCAGTACTTC

J: TRBJ2-7
V: TRBV2
size: .
D: TRBD1
CDR3: CASTESPPGTAYKQYF
DNA: TGTGCCAGCACCGAAAGTCCGCCCGGGACAGCCTACAAGCAGTACTTC

J: TRBJ2-7
V: TRBV5-1
size: .
D: .
CDR3: CASSLEGDPTYKQYF
DNA: TGCGCCAGCAGCTTGGAGGGGGACCCCACCTACAAGCAGTACTTC

J: TRBJ2-7
V: TRBV20-1
size: .
D: .
CDR3: CSARDRVGLGSYEQYF
DNA: TGCAGTGCTAGAGATCGAGTGGGACTGGGCTCCTACGAGCAGTACTTC

J: TRBJ2-3
V: TRBV2
size: few
D: TRBD1
CDR3: CASSPGQGGTDTQYF
DNA: TGTGCCAGCAGCCCGGGACAGGGAGGCACAGATACGCAGTATTTT

J: TRBJ2-7
V: TRBV20-1
size: few
D: .
CDR3: CSARDHRGYNEQYF
DNA: TGCAGTGCTAGAGATCATCGGGGTTACAATGAGCAGTACTTC

J: TRBJ2-7
V: TRBV7-2
size: .
D: TRBD2
CDR3: CASTVGGSYEQYF
DNA: TGCGCCAGCACGGTGGGAGGGAGCTACGAGCAGTACTTC